Listed below are T cell receptor beta chains from one sample, sequenced in a study of PD-1 blockade in classical Hodgkin lymphoma. Repertoires were generated with immunoSEQ multiplex PCR, while TCRdb's copy carries only in-frame clones and drops some. The top ten hold around 14% of the sample, which has 10,000 or so clones, 70% to 90% seen once. Source material: CD8+ T cells from blood. The receptors shown here come from a human donor with classical Hodgkin lymphoma. The CDR3 runs from the conserved cysteine through the conserved F or W. The order of the fields is V gene, CDR3 protein.

TRBV2	CASRGTGYYGYTF
TRBV10-3	CAISESRQSYNEQFF
TRBV18	CASSLSSGATSSYEQYF
TRBV4-1	CASSQHIFLRGLETQYF
TRBV18	CASSPQGQEFFNSPLHF
TRBV4-3	CASSKLTGRGEQYF
TRBV30	CARHKSGQVHEAFF
TRBV11-2	CASSLEGRGHLNEQFF
TRBV5-1	CASSLGQLAGNYGYTF
TRBV2	CASIGLGYTF
TRBV6-6	CASSYSWASTDTQYF